This TCR beta chain originates from a study of blood T cell repertoires in COVID-19. Across the study: There were acute and convalescent COVID-19 samples, and they came from the United States, Italy and Spain. PBMCs, B-cell-depleted T cells, or T cells provided the cDNA or gDNA that made up the material.

Germline V gene data show CDR1 as SGHTS and CDR2 as YDEGEE. The CDR3 length is 14 residues. V shed 2 bases, J shed 5 bases, and the junction held 3 bases outside the gene matches. Authors' processing steps: Estimation of nucleated cell counts was performed using reference gene primer amplification. TCRdb's copy holds only in-frame clones and misses some; the assay was immunoSEQ multiplex PCR. V, J and clone size are taken as reported in that table, and D and trimming were inferred from the DNA itself. The table includes 210,000 or so clones, 92% detected once. J is TRBJ2-5 and V is TRBV5-8; 10 nucleotides line up with TRBD2. The sequence came from a man younger than 45 with acute or convalescent COVID-19. Specimen: peripheral blood. As DNA, the CDR3 is TGTGCCAGCAGCTTACCAGCGGGAGGGGAGACCCAGTACTTC. Protein sequence: CASSLPAGGETQYF. Together with reference TRBV5-8 and TRBJ2-5, the CDR3 gives the full variable domain: EAGVTQSPTHLIKTRGQQATLRCSPISGHTSVYWYQQALGLGLQFLLWYDEGEERNRGNFPPRFSGRQFPNYSSELNVNALELEDSALYLCASSLPAGGETQYFGPGTRLLVL.